This TCR beta chain derives from a study of blood T cell repertoires in COVID-19. Study-wide context: The study drew acute and convalescent COVID-19 samples from the United States, Italy and Spain. Sample material is recorded as cDNA or gDNA derived from T cells, B-cell-depleted T cells, or PBMCs.

As handled by the study authors: The assay estimated nucleated cells by amplifying reference gene primers. Clones were sequenced by immunoSEQ multiplex PCR, and TCRdb holds only the in-frame ones, with some missing. The V and J calls and clone size are taken from that table; D and trimming were inferred from the DNA. The sample has some 83,000 clones, roughly nine tenths seen once. This CDR3 spans 17 amino acids. In germline, CDR1 is MNHNS, CDR2 SASEGT. Trimming cost V 4 bases and J 0 bases, with 16 bases left between them. J is TRBJ1-3 and V is TRBV6-1, with D possibly TRBD1 on 5 matching bases. Sequencing was performed on peripheral blood. This receptor was obtained from a man between 50 and 59 years old with acute or convalescent COVID-19. CDR3 sequence reads: CASSVETAIFSGNTIYF. The CDR3 DNA is TGTGCCAGCAGTGTGGAGACAGCCATCTTCTCTGGAAACACCATATATTTT.